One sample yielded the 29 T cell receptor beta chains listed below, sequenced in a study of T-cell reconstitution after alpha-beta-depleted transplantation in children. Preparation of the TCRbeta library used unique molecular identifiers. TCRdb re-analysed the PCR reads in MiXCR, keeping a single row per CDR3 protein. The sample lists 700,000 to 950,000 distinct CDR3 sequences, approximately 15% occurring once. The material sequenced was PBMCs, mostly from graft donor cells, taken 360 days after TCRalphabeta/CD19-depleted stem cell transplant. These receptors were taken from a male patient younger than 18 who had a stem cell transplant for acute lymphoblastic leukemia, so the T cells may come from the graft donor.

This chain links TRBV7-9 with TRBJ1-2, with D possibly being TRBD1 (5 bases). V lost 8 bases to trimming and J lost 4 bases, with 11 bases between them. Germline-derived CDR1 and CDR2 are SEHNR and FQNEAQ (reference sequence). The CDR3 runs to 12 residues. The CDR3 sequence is CASVQGAYGYTF. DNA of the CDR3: TGTGCCAGCGTCCAGGGTGCCTATGGCTACACCTTC.

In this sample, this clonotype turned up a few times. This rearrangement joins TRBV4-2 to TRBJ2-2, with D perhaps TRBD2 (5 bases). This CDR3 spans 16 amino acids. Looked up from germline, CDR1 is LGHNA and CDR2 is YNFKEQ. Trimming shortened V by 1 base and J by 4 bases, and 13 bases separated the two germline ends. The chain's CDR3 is CASSQVSRGVTGELFF. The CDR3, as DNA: TGTGCCAGCAGCCAAGTCTCTCGGGGAGTCACCGGGGAGCTGTTTTTT.

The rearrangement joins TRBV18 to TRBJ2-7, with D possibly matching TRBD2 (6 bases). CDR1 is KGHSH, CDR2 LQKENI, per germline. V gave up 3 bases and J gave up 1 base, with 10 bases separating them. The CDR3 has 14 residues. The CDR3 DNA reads TGTGCCAGCTCACCCCTGGACTATTCCTACGAGCAGTACTTC. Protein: CASSPLDYSYEQYF.

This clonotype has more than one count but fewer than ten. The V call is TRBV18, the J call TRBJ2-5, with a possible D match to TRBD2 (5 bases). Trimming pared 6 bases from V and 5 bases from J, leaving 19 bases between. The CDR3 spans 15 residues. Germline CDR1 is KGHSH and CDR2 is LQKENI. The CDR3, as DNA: TGTGCCAGCTCCGACTATCATAGGGAAGGCGAGACCCAGTACTTC. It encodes CASSDYHREGETQYF.

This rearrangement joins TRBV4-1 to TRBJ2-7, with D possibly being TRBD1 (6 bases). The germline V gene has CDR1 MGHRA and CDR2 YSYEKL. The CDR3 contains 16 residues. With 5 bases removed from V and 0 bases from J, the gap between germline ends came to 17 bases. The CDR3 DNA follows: TGCGCCAGCAGCGCCTCCGGGACACCGAGCTCCTACGAGCAGTACTTC. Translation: CASSASGTPSSYEQYF.

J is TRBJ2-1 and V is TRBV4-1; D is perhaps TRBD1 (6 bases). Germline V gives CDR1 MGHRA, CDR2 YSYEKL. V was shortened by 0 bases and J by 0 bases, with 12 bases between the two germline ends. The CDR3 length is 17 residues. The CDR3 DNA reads TGCGCCAGCAGCCAAGATTGGACAGCAACCTCCTACAATGAGCAGTTCTTC. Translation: CASSQDWTATSYNEQFF.

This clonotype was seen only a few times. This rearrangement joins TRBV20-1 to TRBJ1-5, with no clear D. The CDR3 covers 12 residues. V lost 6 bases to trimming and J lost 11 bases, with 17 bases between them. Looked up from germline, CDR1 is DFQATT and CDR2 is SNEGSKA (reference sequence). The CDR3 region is CSASLARWTQHF. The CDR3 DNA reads TGCAGTGCCAGCTTGGCTCGCTGGACCCAGCATTTT.

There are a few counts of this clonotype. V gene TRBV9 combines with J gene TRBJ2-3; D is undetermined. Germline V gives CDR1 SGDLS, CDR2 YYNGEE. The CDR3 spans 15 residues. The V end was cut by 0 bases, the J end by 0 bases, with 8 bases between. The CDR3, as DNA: TGTGCCAGCAGCGTAGGAATTAGCAGCACAGATACGCAGTATTTT. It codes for CASSVGISSTDTQYF.

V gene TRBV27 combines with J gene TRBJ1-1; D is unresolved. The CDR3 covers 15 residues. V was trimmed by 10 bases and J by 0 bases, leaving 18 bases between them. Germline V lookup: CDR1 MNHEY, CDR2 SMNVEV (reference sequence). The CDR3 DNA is TGTGCCACCACATCCTCGAGGGCTATGAACACTGAAGCTTTCTTT. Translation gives CATTSSRAMNTEAFF.

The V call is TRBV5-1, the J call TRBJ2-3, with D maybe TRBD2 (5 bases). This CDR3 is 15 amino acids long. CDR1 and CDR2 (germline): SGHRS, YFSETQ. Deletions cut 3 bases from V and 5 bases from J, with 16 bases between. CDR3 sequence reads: CASSSLRGREDTQYF. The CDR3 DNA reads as TGCGCCAGCAGCTCCCTCCGGGGAAGGGAAGATACGCAGTATTTT.

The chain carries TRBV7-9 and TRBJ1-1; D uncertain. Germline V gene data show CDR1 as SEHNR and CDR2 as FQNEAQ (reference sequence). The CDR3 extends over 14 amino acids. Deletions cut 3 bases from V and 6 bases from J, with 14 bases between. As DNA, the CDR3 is TGTGCCAGCAGCTTGTGGGTAAAGACGGCTGAAGCTTTCTTT. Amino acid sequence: CASSLWVKTAEAFF.

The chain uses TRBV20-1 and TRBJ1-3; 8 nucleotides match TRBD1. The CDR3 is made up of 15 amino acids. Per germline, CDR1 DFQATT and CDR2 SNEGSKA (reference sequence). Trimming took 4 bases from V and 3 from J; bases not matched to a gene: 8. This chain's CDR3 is CSAKPGGLRGNTIYF. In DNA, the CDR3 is TGCAGTGCTAAGCCAGGGGGCTTACGTGGAAACACCATATATTTT.

The CDR3: CSAQPWTSGSYEQYF. In nucleotides, the CDR3 is TGCAGTGCGCAACCCTGGACTAGCGGGAGTTACGAGCAGTACTTC. The chain has TRBV20-1 and TRBJ2-7; 13 positions match TRBD2. J was trimmed by 4 bases and V by 6 bases; bases with no gene match: 9. This CDR3 has 15 residues. In germline, CDR1 is DFQATT, CDR2 SNEGSKA (reference sequence).

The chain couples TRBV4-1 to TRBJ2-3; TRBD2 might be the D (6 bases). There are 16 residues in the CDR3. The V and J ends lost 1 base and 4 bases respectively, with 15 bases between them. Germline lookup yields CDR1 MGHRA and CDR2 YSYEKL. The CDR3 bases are TGCGCCAGCAGCCAAGTACTCGGGAGACCCCCAGATACGCAGTATTTT. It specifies CASSQVLGRPPDTQYF.

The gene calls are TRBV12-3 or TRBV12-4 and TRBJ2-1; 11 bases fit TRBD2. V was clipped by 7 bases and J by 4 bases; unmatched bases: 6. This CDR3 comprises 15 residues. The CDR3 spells CASTVTSGVYNEQFF. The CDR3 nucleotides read TGTGCCAGCACTGTGACTAGCGGGGTATACAATGAGCAGTTCTTC.

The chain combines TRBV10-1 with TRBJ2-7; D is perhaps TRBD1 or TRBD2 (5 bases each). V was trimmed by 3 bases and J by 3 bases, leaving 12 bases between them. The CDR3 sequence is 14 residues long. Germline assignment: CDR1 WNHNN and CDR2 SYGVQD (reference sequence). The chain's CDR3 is CASSDGTVIYEQYF. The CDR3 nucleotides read TGCGCCAGCAGTGACGGGACGGTTATCTACGAGCAGTACTTC.

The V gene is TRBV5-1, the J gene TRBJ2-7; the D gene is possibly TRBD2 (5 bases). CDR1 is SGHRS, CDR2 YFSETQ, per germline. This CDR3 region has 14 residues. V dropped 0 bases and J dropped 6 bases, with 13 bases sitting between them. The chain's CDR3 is CASSLVPTRAEQYF. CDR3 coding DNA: TGCGCCAGCAGCTTGGTCCCGACGCGGGCCGAGCAGTACTTC. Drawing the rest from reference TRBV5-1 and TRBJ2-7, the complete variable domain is KAGVTQTPRYLIKTRGQQVTLSCSPISGHRSVSWYQQTPGQGLQFLFEYFSETQRNKGNFPGRFSGRQFSNSRSEMNVSTLELGDSALYLCASSLVPTRAEQYFGPGTRLTVT.

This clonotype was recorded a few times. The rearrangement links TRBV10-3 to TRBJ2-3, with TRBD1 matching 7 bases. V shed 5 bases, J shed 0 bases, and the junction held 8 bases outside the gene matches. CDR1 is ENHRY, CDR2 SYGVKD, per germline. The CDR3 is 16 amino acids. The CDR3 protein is CAISRLRQGSTDTQYF. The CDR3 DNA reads TGTGCCATCAGTCGACTTAGACAGGGTAGCACAGATACGCAGTATTTT.

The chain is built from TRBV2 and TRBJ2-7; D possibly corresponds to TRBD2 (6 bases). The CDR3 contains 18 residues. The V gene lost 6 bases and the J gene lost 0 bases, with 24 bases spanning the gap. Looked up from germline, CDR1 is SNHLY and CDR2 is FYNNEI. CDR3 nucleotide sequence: TGTGCCAGCAGCCCCATGAAGGGTGGAGGGCCTGACTCCTACGAGCAGTACTTC. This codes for CASSPMKGGGPDSYEQYF. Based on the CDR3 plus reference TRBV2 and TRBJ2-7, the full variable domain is EPEVTQTPSHQVTQMGQEVILRCVPISNHLYFYWYRQILGQKVEFLVSFYNNEISEKSEIFDDQFSVERPDGSNFTLKIRSTKLEDSAMYFCASSPMKGGGPDSYEQYFGPGTRLTVT.

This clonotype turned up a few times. CDR3 residues: CASSLMPMGNSPLHF. The CDR3 region has the DNA TGCGCCAGCAGCCTGATGCCTATGGGGAATTCACCCCTCCACTTT. V gene TRBV5-1 combines with J gene TRBJ1-6; D gene uncertain. Trimming stripped 4 bases from V and 7 bases from J, with 15 bases between. The CDR3 runs 15 residues. Germline lookup yields CDR1 SGHRS and CDR2 YFSETQ.

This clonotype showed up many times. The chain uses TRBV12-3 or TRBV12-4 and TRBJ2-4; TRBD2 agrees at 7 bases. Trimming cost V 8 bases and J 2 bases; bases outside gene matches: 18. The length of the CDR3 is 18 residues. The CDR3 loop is CASESGAHPSGSKNIQYF. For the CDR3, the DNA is TGTGCCAGCGAAAGCGGGGCCCACCCGAGTGGGTCCAAAAACATTCAGTACTTC.

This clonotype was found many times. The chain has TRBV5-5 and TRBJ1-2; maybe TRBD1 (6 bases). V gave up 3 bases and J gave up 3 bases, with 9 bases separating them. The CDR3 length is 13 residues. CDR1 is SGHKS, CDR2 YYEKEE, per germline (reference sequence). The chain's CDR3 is CASSSRQDYGYTF. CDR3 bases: TGTGCCAGCAGCTCCCGACAGGACTATGGCTACACCTTC.

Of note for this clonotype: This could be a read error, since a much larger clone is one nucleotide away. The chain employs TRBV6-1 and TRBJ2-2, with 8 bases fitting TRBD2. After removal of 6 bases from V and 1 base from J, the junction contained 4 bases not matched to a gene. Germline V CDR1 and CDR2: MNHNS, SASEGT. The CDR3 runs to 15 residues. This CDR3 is CASRAGLGNTGELFF. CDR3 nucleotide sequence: TGTGCCAGCAGGGCGGGACTAGGGAACACCGGGGAGCTGTTTTTT.

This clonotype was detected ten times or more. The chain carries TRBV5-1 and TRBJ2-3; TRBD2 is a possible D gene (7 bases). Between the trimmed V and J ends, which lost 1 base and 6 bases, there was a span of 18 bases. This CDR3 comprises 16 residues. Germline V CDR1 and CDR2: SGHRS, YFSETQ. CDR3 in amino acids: CASSLMGGASFDTQYF. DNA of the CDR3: TGCGCCAGCAGCTTGATGGGGGGGGCCTCGTTTGATACGCAGTATTTT. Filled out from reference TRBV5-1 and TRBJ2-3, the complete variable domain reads KAGVTQTPRYLIKTRGQQVTLSCSPISGHRSVSWYQQTPGQGLQFLFEYFSETQRNKGNFPGRFSGRQFSNSRSEMNVSTLELGDSALYLCASSLMGGASFDTQYFGPGTRLTVL.

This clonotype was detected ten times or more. The CDR3 region is CASSYGGRSTEAFF. The DNA of the CDR3 is TGTGCCAGCAGTTACGGGGGGAGAAGCACTGAAGCTTTCTTT. V usage is TRBV6-5 and J usage is TRBJ1-1; D might be TRBD1 (5 bases). V lost 2 bases and J lost 4, with 11 bases in between. The germline gives CDR1 MNHEY, CDR2 SVGAGI. The CDR3 is 14 amino acids.

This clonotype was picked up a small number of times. The CDR3 DNA reads as TGTGCCAGCAGTGACCCCAGGGCCAAAACCAGGGAGGATACGCAGTATTTT. It translates to CASSDPRAKTREDTQYF. The chain combines TRBV2 with TRBJ2-3; D could derive from TRBD1 or TRBD2 (5 bases each). The V and J ends lost 3 bases and 6 bases respectively, with 22 bases between them. From germline, CDR1 is SNHLY and CDR2 FYNNEI. The CDR3 spans 17 residues.

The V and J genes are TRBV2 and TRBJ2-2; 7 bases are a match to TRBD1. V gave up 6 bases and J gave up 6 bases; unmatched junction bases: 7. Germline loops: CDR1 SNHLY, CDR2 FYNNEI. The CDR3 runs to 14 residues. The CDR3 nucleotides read TGTGCCAGCAGGGGGGACAGATGGCCCGGGGAGCTGTTTTTT. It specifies CASRGDRWPGELFF. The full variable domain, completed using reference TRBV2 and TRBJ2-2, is EPEVTQTPSHQVTQMGQEVILRCVPISNHLYFYWYRQILGQKVEFLVSFYNNEISEKSEIFDDQFSVERPDGSNFTLKIRSTKLEDSAMYFCASRGDRWPGELFFGEGSRLTVL.

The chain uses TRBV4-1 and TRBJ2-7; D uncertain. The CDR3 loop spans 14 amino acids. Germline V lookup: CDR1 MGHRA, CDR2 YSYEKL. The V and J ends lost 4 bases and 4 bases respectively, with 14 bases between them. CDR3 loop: CASSRPDRAYEQYF. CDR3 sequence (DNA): TGCGCCAGCAGCCGCCCGGACCGCGCATACGAGCAGTACTTC.

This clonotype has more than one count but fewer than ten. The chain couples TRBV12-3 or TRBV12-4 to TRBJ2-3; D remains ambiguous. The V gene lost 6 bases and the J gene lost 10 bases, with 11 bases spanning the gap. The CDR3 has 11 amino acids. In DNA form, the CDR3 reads TGTGCCAGCAGGCAGGCGACTGCGCAGTATTTT. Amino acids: CASRQATAQYF.